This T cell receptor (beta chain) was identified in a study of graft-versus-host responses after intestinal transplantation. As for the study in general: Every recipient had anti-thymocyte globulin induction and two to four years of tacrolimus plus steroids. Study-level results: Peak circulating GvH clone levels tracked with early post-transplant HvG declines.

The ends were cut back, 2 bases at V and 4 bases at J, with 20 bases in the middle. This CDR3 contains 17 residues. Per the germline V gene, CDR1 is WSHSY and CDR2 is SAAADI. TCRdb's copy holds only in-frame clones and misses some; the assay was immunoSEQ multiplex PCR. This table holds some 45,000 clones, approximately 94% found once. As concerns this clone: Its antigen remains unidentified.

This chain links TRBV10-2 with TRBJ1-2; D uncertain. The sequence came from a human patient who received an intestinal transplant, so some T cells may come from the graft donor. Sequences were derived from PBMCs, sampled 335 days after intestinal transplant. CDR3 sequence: CASSETSPPPPSYGYTF. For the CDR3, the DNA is TGCGCCAGCAGTGAGACCTCGCCCCCACCCCCTTCCTATGGCTACACCTTC.